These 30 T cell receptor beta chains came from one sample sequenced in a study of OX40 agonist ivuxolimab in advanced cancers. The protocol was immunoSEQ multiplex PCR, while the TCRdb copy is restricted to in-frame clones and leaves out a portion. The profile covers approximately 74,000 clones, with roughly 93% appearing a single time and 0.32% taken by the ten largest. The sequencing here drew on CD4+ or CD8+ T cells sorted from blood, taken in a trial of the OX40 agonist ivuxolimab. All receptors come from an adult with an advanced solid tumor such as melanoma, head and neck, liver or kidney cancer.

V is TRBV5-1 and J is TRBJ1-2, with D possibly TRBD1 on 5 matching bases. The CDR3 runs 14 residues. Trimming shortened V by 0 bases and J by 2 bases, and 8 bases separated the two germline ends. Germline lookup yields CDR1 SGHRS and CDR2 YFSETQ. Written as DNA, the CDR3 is TGCGCCAGCAGCTTGGACCAGGGCAACTATGGCTACACCTTC. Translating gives CASSLDQGNYGYTF.

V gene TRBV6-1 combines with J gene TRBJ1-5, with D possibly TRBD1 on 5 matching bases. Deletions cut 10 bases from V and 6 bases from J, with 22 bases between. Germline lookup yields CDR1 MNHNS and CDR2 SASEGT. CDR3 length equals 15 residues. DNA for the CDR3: TGTGCCACCGGCCAAGCAGGGTTTGTACGTCAGCCCCAGCATTTT. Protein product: CATGQAGFVRQPQHF.

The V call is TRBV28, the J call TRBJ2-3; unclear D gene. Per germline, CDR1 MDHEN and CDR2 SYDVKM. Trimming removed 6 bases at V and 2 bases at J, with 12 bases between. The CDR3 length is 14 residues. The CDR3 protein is CASSVGGATDTQYF. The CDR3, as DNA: TGTGCCAGCAGCGTAGGCGGAGCCACAGATACGCAGTATTTT. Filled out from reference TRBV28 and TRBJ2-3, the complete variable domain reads DVKVTQSSRYLVKRTGEKVFLECVQDMDHENMFWYRQDPGLGLRLIYFSYDVKMKEKGDIPEGYSVSREKKERFSLILESASTNQTSMYLCASSVGGATDTQYFGPGTRLTVL.

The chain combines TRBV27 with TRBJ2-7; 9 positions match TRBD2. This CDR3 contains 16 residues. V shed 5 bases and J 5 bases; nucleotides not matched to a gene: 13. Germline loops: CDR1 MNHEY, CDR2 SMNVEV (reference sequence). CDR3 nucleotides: TGTGCCAGCAGTCCGACCCCCAGCGGGAGGAGCGACGAGCAGTACTTC. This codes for CASSPTPSGRSDEQYF.

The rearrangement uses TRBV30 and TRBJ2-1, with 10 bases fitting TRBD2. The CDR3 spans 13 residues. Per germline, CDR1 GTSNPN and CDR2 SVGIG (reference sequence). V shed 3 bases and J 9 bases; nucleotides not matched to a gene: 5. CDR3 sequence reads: CAWRELAGGEQFF. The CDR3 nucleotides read TGTGCCTGGAGGGAATTAGCGGGAGGTGAGCAGTTCTTC. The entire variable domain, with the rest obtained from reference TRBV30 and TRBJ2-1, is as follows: SQTIHQWPATLVQPVGSPLSLECTVEGTSNPNLYWYRQAAGRGLQLLFYSVGIGQISSEVPQNLSASRPQDRQFILSSKKLLLSDSGFYLCAWRELAGGEQFFGPGTRLTVL.

CDR3 in amino acids: CASSLGAGGPRGTDTQYF. CDR3 bases: TGCGCCAGCAGCTTGGGAGCGGGGGGGCCGCGAGGCACAGATACGCAGTATTTT. This chain uses TRBV5-1 with TRBJ2-3, with 10 bases identical to TRBD2. The CDR3 loop spans 18 amino acids. The trim removed 0 bases at V and 1 base at J, leaving 8 bases unmatched. CDR1 is SGHRS and CDR2 is YFSETQ in the germline V gene.

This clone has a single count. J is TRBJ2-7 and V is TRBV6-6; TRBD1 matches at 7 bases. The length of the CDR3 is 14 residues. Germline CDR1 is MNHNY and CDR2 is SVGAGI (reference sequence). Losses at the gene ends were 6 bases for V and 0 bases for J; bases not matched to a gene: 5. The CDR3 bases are TGTGCCAGCAGGAAACAGGGGAGCTCCTACGAGCAGTACTTC. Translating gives CASRKQGSSYEQYF.

CDR3 bases: TGTGCCAGCAGTGAAGCGCTTGGGGGGCTAAGAGTCTATGGCTACACCTTC. This gives the protein CASSEALGGLRVYGYTF. The chain carries TRBV2 and TRBJ1-2; a weak D match, TRBD1 (6 bases). Deletions cut 0 bases from V and 4 bases from J, with 18 bases between. This CDR3 is built from 17 residues. The germline V gene has CDR1 SNHLY and CDR2 FYNNEI.

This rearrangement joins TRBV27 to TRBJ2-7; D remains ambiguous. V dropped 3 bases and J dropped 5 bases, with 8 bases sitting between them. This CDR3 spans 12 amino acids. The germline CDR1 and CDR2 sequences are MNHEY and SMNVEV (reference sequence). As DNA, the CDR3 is TGTGCCAGCAGTTTGATGATGGACGAGCAGTACTTC. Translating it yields CASSLMMDEQYF.

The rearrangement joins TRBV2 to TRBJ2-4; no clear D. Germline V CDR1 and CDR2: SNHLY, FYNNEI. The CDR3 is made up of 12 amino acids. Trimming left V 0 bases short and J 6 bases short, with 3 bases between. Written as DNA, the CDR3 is TGTGCCAGCAGTGAAGCGGGAAACATTCAGTACTTC. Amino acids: CASSEAGNIQYF.

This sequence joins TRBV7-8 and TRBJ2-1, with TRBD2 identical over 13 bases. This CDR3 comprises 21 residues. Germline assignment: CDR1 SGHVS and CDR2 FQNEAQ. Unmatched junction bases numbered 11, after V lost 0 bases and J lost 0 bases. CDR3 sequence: CASSLALQLGLAGSSYNEQFF. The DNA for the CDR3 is TGTGCCAGCAGCTTAGCGCTTCAACTGGGACTAGCGGGAAGCTCCTACAATGAGCAGTTCTTC. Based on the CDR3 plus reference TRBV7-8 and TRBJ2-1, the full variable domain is GAGVSQSPRYKVAKRGQDVALRCDPISGHVSLFWYQQALGQGPEFLTYFQNEAQLDKSGLPSDRFFAERPEGSVSTLKIQRTQQEDSAVYLCASSLALQLGLAGSSYNEQFFGPGTRLTVL.

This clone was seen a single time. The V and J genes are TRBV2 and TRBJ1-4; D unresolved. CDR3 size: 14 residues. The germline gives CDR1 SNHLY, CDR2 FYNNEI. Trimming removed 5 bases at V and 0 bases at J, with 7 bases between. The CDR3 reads CASSSVATNEKLFF. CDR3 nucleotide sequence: TGTGCCAGCAGTTCCGTTGCAACTAATGAAAAACTGTTTTTT.

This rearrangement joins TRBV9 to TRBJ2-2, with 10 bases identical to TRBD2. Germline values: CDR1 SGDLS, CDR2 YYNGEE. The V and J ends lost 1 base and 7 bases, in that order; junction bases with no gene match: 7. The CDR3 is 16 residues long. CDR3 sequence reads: CASSVSAGGHFGELFF. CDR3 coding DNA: TGTGCCAGCAGCGTATCAGCGGGGGGGCATTTCGGGGAGCTGTTTTTT.

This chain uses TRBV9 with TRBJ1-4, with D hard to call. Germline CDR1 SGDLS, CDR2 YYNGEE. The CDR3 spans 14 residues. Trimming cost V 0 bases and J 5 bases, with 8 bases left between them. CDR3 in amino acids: CASSVGQPNEKLFF. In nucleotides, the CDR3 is TGTGCCAGCAGCGTAGGTCAGCCAAATGAAAAACTGTTTTTT.

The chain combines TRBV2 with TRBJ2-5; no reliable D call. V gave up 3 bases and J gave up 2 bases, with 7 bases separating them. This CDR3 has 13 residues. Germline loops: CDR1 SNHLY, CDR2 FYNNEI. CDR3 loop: CASSDYSQETQYF. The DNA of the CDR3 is TGTGCCAGCAGTGATTATAGTCAAGAGACCCAGTACTTC.

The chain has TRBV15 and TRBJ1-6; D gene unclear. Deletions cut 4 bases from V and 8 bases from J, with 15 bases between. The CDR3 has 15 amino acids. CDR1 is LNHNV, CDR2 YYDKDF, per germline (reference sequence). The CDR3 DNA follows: TGTGCCACCAGCATCCGCACCGGAGGAGATTCACCCCTCCACTTT. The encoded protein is CATSIRTGGDSPLHF.

The CDR3 sequence: CASCLGGRETQYF. As DNA, the CDR3 is TGTGCCAGCTGCCTGGGCGGGAGGGAGACCCAGTACTTC. This chain uses TRBV28 with TRBJ2-5, with TRBD2 identical over 8 bases. The CDR3 covers 13 residues. CDR1 and CDR2 (germline): MDHEN, SYDVKM. V was pared by 8 bases and J by 5 bases, with 7 bases of the junction left unmatched.

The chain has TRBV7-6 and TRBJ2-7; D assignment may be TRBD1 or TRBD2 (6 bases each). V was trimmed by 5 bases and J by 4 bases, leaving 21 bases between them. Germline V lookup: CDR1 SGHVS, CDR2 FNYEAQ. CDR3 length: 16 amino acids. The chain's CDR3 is CASSPTHGGAGYEQYF. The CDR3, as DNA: TGTGCCAGCAGCCCGACCCATGGGGGCGCGGGGTACGAGCAGTACTTC.

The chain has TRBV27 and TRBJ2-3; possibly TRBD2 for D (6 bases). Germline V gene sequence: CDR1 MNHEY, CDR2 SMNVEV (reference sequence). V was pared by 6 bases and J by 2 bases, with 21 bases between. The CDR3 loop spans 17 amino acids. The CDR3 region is CASSPGWEVGYTDTQYF. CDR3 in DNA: TGTGCCAGCAGCCCCGGGTGGGAGGTAGGATACACAGATACGCAGTATTTT.

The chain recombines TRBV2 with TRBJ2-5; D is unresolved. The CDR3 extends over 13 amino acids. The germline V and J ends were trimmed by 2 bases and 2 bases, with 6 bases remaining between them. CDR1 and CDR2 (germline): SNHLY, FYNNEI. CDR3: CASSERDQETQYF. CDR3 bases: TGTGCCAGCAGTGAAAGGGATCAAGAGACCCAGTACTTC.

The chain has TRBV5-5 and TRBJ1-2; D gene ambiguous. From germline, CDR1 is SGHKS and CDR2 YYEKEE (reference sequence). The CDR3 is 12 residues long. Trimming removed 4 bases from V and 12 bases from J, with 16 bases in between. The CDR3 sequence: CASSLVYDRDTF. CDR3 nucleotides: TGTGCCAGCAGCCTGGTGTACGATCGGGACACCTTC.

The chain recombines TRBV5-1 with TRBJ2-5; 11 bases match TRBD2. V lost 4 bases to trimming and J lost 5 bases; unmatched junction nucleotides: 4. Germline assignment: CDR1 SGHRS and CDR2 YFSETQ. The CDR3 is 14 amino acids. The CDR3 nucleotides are TGCGCCAGCAGCACAACTAGCGGGAGCGAGACCCAGTACTTC. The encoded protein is CASSTTSGSETQYF.

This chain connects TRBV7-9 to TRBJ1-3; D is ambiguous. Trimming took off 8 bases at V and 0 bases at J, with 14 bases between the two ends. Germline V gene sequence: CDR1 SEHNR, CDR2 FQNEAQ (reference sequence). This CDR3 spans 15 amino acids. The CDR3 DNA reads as TGTGCCAGCCACAGTCAGGAGAGCTCTGGAAACACCATATATTTT. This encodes CASHSQESSGNTIYF. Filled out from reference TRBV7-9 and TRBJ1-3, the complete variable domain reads DTGVSQNPRHKITKRGQNVTFRCDPISEHNRLYWYRQTLGQGPEFLTYFQNEAQLEKSRLLSDRFSAERPKGSFSTLEIQRTEQGDSAMYLCASHSQESSGNTIYFGEGSWLTVV.

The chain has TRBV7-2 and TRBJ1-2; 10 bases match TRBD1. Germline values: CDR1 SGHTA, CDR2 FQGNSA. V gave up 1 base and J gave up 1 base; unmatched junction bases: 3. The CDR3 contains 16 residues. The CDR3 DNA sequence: TGTGCCAGCAGCTTAGTTGGGACAGGGGTTAACTATGGCTACACCTTC. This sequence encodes CASSLVGTGVNYGYTF.

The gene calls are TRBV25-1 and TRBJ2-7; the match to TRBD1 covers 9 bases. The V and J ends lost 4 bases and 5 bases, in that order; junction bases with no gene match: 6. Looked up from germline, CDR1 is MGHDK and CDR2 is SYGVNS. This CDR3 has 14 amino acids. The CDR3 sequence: CASSGDREYDEQYF. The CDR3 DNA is TGTGCCAGCAGTGGGGACAGGGAGTACGACGAGCAGTACTTC.

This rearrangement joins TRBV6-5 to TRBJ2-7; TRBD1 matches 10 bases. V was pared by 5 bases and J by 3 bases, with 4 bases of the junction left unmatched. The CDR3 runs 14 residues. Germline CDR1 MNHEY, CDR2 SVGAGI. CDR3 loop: CASSPGQGDYEQYF. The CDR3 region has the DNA TGTGCCAGCAGTCCCGGACAGGGGGACTACGAGCAGTACTTC.

CDR3 residues: CASTTAAGGRETQYF. As DNA, the CDR3 is TGTGCCAGTACCACCGCGGCGGGGGGGCGAGAGACCCAGTACTTC. The chain joins TRBV19 to TRBJ2-5; 9 nucleotides agree with TRBD2. CDR1 and CDR2 from the germline V gene are LNHDA and SQIVND (reference sequence). J was trimmed by 4 bases and V by 7 bases; bases with no gene match: 10. The CDR3 has 15 residues.

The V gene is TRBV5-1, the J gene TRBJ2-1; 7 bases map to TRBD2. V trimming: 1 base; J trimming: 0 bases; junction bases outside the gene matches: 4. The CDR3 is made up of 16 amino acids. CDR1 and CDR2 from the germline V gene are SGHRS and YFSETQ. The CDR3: CASSLFGGSSYNEQFF. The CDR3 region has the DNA TGCGCCAGCAGCTTGTTCGGCGGGAGCTCCTACAATGAGCAGTTCTTC.

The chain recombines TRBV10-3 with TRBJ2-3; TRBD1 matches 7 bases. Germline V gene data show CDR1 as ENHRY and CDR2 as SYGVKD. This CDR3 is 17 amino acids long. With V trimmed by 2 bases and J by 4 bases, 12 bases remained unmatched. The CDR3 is CAISEPTGSGKADTQYF. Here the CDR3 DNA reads TGTGCCATCAGTGAGCCGACAGGGTCAGGAAAGGCAGATACGCAGTATTTT.

Here the CDR3 reads CASGGKTQYF. In DNA, the CDR3 is TGTGCCAGCGGGGGGAAGACCCAGTACTTC. The V call is TRBV6-6, the J call TRBJ2-5, with TRBD2 as a possible D gene (6 bases). This CDR3 contains 10 residues. V was trimmed by 8 bases and J by 6 bases, leaving 7 bases between them. The germline V gene encodes CDR1 MNHNY and CDR2 SVGAGI (reference sequence).